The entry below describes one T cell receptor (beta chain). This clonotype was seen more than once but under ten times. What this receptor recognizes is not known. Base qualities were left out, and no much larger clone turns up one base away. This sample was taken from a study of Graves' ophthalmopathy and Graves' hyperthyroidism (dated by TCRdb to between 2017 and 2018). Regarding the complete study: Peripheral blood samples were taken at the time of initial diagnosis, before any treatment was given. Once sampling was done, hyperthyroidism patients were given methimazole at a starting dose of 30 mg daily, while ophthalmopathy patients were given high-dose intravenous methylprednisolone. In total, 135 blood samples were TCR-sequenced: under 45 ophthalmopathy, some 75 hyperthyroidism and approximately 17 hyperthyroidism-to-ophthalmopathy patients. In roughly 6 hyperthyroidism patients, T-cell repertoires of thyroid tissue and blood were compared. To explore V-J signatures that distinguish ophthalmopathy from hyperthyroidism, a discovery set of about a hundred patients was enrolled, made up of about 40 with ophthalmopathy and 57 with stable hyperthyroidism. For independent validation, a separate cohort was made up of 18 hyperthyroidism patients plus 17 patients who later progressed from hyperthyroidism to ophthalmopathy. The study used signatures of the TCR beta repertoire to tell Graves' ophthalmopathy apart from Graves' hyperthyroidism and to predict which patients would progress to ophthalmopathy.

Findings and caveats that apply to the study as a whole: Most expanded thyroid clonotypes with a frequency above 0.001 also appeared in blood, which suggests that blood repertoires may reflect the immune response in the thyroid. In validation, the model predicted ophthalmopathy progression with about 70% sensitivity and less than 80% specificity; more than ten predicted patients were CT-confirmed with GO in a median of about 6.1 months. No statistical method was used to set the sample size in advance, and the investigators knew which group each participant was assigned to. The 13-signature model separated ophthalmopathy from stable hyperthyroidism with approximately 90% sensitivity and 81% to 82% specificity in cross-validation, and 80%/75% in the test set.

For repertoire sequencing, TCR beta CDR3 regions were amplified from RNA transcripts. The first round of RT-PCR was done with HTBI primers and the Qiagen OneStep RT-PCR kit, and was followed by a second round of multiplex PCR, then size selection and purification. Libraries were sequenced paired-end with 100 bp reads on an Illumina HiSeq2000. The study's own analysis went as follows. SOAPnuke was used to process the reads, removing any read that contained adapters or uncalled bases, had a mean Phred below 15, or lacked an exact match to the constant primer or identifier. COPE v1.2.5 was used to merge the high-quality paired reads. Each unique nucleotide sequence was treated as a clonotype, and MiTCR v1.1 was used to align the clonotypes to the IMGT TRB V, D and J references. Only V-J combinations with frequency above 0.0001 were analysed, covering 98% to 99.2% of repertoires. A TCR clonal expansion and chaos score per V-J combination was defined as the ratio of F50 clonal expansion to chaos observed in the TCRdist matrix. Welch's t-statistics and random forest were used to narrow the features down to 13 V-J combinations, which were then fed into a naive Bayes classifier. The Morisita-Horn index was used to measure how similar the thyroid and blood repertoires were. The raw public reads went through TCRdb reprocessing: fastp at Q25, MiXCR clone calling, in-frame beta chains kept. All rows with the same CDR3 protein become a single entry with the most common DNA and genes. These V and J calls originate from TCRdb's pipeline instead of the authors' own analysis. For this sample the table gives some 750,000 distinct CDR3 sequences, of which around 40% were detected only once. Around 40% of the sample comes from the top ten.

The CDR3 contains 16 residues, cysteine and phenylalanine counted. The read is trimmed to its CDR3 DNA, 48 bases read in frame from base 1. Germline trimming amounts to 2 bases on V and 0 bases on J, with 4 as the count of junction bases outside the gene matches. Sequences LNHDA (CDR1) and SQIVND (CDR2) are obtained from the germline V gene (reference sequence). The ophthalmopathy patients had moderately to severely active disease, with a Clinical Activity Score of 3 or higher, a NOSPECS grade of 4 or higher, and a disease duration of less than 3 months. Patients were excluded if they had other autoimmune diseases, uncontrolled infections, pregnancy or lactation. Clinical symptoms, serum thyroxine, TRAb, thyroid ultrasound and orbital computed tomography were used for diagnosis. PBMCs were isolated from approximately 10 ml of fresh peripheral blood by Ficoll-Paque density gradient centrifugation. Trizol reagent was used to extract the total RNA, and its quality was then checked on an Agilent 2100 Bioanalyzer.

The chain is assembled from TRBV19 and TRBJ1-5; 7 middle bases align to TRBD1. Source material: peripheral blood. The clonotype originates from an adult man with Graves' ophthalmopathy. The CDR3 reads CASSITGDTSNQPQHF. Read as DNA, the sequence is TGTGCCAGTAGTATAACAGGGGATACTAGCAATCAGCCCCAGCATTTT.